This T cell receptor beta chain was recovered during a study of human T cells and chemical hapten exposure. Time point given: pre-sensitization, week 0. The treatment is: therapeutic diphenylcyclopropenone sensitization with weekly scalp DPC. Phlebotomy was performed prior to application of every patch test. Extraction of total RNA was performed on unfractionated whole blood. One entry per CDR3 protein results from TCRdb running MiXCR on the RACE reads. The table includes approximately 370,000 distinct CDR3 sequences, 5.5% detected once. General study results and limits: Versus controls, expanded TCRs had significantly more large CDR3 similarity clusters.

The J segment lost 4 bases and the V segment lost 5 bases, leaving 7 bases of the junction unmatched. CDR3 length: 14 amino acids. This clonotype was recorded at least ten times. Its antigen is not known. This TCR was recovered from a woman aged 18 to 35 with alopecia areata. Some clones in this sample may be carry-over from other donors' samples. Sequenced here: whole blood, sampled in connection with sensitization to the hapten diphenylcyclopropenone (DPC). The J gene is TRBJ1-1, the V gene TRBV12-3 or TRBV12-4; 7 positions agree with TRBD1. CDR3 loop: CASSIDRVITEAFF. The CDR3 DNA sequence: TGTGCCAGCAGTATTGACAGGGTCATCACTGAAGCTTTCTTT.